There are a few counts of the clone carrying this TCR beta chain. This sample is part of a study of tumor-infiltrating lymphocytes in oesophageal squamous cell carcinoma. The CDR3 has 14 residues. The V gene's germline CDR1 is SGHTA and CDR2 FQGNSA. Trimming shortened V by 1 base and J by 1 base, and 5 bases separated the two germline ends. One entry per CDR3 protein, called by TCRdb with MiXCR from the PCR reads. The sample holds over 15,000 distinct CDR3 sequences; roughly 54% are singletons and the top ten take about 35%. Sequenced: esophageal tumor tissue. The chain has TRBV7-2 and TRBJ2-1; no definite D call. The sequence derives from a female donor with esophageal squamous cell carcinoma. The CDR3: CASSLGLSYNEQFF. CDR3 DNA: TGTGCCAGCAGCTTAGGGCTGTCCTACAATGAGCAGTTCTTC.